This T cell receptor beta chain was captured in a study of T cell responses to AZD1222 COVID-19 vaccine. Data came from immunoSEQ multiplex PCR; TCRdb stores just in-frame clones and leaves some out. The sample comprises about 120,000 clones, 70% to 90% of which are singletons, and approximately 1.6% rests with the top ten. The sequence came from an adult in good health. Sequencing was performed on peripheral blood, taken on day 0 of AZD1222 vaccination.

CDR3 bases: TGTGCCAGCAGGCCCCGAGGGAGGGAGACCCAGTACTTC. As protein: CASRPRGRETQYF. V and J are TRBV27 and TRBJ2-5; D is perhaps TRBD2 (6 bases). Trimming removed 6 bases at V and 5 bases at J, with 13 bases between. Germline V gene data show CDR1 as MNHEY and CDR2 as SMNVEV (reference sequence). CDR3 length equals 13 residues.